These T cell receptor beta chains were read from a single sample in a study of cytomegalovirus exposure and HLA in healthy donors. Assay used: immunoSEQ multiplex PCR; TCRdb lists only in-frame clones, some missing. The sample has 75,000 to 90,000 clones. The specimen sequenced was PBMCs. Receptors were obtained from a woman aged 60 to 75 in good health and CMV-seronegative. Both conserved end residues are part of each CDR3. The D gene is left open where the match is weak.

V,J,D,DNA,CDR3
TRBV27,TRBJ2-7,TRBD1,TGTGCCAGCAGGGGACAGGGGGCACCCCCCTACGAGCAGTACTTC,CASRGQGAPPYEQYF
TRBV29-1,TRBJ2-5,.,TGCAGCGTTGCGATAGGGGAAGAGACCCAGTACTTC,CSVAIGEETQYF
TRBV6-5,TRBJ2-7,TRBD2,TGTGCCAGCAGTTACTCGTATAGCGGGGCCTACGAGCAGTACTTC,CASSYSYSGAYEQYF
TRBV28,TRBJ1-2,.,TGTGCCAGCAGCCTCTCTACCGACTTCAATGGCTACACCTTC,CASSLSTDFNGYTF
TRBV18,TRBJ2-7,TRBD1,TGTGCCAGCTCACGACAGGGGGCTTCGACTAGCCGTAAACCGGGCTCCTACGAGCAGTACTTC,CASSRQGASTSRKPGSYEQYF
TRBV19,TRBJ1-5,TRBD1,TGTGCCAGTACCTCCGGGACAGGGGGAAGTCAGCCCCAGCATTTT,CASTSGTGGSQPQHF
TRBV6-6,TRBJ2-3,.,TGTGCCAGCAGTTACGAGGGAAGCACAGATACGCAGTATTTT,CASSYEGSTDTQYF
TRBV4-1,TRBJ2-7,.,TGCGCCAGCAGCCAATCAGACGGGACACTTTACGAGCAGTACTTC,CASSQSDGTLYEQYF
TRBV10-1,TRBJ2-3,.,TGCGCCAGCAGTGAAGCTCAAGACACAGATACGCAGTATTTT,CASSEAQDTDTQYF
TRBV18,TRBJ2-1,TRBD2,TGTGCCAGCTCACCACCGGTCCTAGCGGGACCTTCAGGGCAGTTCTTC,CASSPPVLAGPSGQFF
TRBV19,TRBJ2-7,TRBD2,TGTGCCAGTAGTATTATAAGCGGGAACTACGAGCAGTACTTC,CASSIISGNYEQYF
TRBV7-9,TRBJ2-1,.,TGTGCCAGCAGCTTACAGCGAGCGAATGAGCAGTTCTTC,CASSLQRANEQFF
TRBV29-1,TRBJ2-1,.,TGCAGCACCACAGGGTCCAGCTACGAGGAGCAGTTCTTC,CSTTGSSYEEQFF
TRBV19,TRBJ1-3,TRBD1,TGTGCCAGTAGTGCTACAGGGGGAGGAAACACCATATATTTT,CASSATGGGNTIYF
TRBV6-1,TRBJ2-7,.,TGTGCCAGCAGTCCAAAAAGGGGCCTTTACGAGCAGTACTTC,CASSPKRGLYEQYF
TRBV28,TRBJ2-7,TRBD1,TGTGCCAGCACCCTGACACCCTGGACAGGGGGCGAGCAGTACTTC,CASTLTPWTGGEQYF